This T cell receptor beta chain appears in the sequencing data of a study of human T cells and chemical hapten exposure. Overall study context: Mainly, slight library volume differences in the pool made TCR yields vary.

The germline V and J ends were trimmed by 6 bases and 7 bases, with 12 bases remaining between them. Germline V CDR1 and CDR2: ENHRY, SYGVKD. This CDR3 has 12 amino acids. Regarding the study as a whole: TCRs above 1 in 1000 frequency did not change with DPC sensitization.

This clonotype occurred many times. What it binds is unknown. Unfractionated whole blood yielded total RNA. The library put unique molecular identifiers onto individual cDNA molecules. Methods used by the authors: Sample TCR totals centred on a median of around 100,000, ranging about 20,000 to 750,000. Using its own MiXCR run on the 5' RACE reads, TCRdb lists one record per CDR3 protein. TCRdb, rather than the study authors, made the V and J calls. The sample consists of about 140,000 distinct CDR3 sequences, around 4% of them appearing once. The chain carries TRBV10-3 and TRBJ1-1; possible D gene TRBD1, 6 bases. The sequence was collected from a female donor in good health. The CDR3 loop reads CAIRGDILEAFF. The CDR3, as DNA: TGTGCCATCAGGGGGGACATCCTTGAAGCTTTCTTT.